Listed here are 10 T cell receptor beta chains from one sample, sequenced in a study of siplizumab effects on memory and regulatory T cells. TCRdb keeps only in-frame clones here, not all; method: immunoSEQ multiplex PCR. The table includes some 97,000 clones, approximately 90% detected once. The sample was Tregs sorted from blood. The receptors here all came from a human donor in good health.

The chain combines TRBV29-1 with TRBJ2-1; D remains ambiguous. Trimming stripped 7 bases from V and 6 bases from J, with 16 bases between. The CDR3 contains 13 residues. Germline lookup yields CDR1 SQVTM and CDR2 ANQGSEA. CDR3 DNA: TGCAGCGCCGGCCGGGTGGGCCCCAATGAGCAGTTCTTC. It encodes CSAGRVGPNEQFF.

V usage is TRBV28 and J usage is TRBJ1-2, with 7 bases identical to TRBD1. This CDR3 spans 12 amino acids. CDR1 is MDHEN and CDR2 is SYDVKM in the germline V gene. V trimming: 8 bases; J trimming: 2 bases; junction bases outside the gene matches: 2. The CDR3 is CASQTGNYGYTF. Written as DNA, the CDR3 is TGTGCCAGCCAGACAGGGAACTATGGCTACACCTTC.

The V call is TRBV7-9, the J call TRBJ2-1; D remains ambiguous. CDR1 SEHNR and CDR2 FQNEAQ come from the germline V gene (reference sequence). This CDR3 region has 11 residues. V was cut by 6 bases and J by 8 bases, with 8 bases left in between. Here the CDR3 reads CASSNHYEQFF. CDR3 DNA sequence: TGTGCCAGCAGTAACCACTATGAGCAGTTCTTC. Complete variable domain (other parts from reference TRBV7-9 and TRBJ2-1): DTGVSQNPRHKITKRGQNVTFRCDPISEHNRLYWYRQTLGQGPEFLTYFQNEAQLEKSRLLSDRFSAERPKGSFSTLEIQRTEQGDSAMYLCASSNHYEQFFGPGTRLTVL.

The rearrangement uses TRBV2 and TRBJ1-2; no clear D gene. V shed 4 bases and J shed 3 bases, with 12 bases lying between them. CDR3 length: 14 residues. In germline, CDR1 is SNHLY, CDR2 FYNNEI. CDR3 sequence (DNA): TGTGCCAGCAGTGGGGGTAACTCGTACTATGGCTACACCTTC. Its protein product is CASSGGNSYYGYTF.

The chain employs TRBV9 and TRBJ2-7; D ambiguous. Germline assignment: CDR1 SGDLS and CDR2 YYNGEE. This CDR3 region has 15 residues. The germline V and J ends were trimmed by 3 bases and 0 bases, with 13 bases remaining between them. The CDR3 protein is CASSAEPWVSYEQYF. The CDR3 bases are TGTGCCAGCAGCGCCGAACCCTGGGTCTCCTACGAGCAGTACTTC.

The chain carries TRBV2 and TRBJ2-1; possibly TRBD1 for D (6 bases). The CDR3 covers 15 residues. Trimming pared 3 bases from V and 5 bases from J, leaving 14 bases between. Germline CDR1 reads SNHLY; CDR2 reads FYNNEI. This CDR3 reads CASSELQGRNNEQFF. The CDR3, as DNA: TGTGCCAGCAGTGAGTTGCAGGGGCGTAACAATGAGCAGTTCTTC.

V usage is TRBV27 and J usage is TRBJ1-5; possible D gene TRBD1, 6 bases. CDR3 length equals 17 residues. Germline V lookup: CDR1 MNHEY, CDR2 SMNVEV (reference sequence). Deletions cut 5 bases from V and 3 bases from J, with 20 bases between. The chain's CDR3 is CASSAQRIGGPNQPQHF. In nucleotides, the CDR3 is TGTGCCAGCAGTGCCCAAAGAATAGGGGGGCCCAATCAGCCCCAGCATTTT.

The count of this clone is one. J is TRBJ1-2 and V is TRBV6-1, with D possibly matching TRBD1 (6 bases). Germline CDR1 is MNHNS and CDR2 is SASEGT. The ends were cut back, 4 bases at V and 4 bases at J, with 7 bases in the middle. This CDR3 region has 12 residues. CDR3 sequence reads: CASSGTVYGYTF. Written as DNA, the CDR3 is TGTGCCAGCAGTGGGACAGTCTATGGCTACACCTTC.

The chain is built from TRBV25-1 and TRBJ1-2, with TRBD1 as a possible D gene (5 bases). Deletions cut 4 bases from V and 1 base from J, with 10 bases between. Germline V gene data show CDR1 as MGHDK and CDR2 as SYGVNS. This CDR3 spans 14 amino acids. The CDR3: CASSGQSYNYGYTF. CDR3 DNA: TGTGCCAGCAGTGGACAGTCCTATAACTATGGCTACACCTTC.

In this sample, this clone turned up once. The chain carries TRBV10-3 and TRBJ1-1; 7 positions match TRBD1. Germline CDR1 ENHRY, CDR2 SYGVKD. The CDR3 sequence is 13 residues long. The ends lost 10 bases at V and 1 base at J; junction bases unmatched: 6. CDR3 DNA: TGTGCCACCCCGGGACAGCCGAACACTGAAGCTTTCTTT. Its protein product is CATPGQPNTEAFF.